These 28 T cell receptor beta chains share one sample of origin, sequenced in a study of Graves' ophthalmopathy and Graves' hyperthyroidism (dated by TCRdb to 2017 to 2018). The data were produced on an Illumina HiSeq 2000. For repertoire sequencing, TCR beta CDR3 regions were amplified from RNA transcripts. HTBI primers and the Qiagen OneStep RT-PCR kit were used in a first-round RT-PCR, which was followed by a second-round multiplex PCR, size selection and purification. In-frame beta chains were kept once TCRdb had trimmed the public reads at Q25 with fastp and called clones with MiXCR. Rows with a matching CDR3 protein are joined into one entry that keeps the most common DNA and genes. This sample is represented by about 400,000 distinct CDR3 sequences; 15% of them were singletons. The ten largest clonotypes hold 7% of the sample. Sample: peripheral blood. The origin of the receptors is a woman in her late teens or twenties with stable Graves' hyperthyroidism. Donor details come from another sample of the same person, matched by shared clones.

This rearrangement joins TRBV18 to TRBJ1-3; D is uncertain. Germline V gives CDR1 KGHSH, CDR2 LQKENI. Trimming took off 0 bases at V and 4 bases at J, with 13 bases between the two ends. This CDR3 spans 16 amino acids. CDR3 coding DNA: TGTGCCAGCTCACCACCGGGCGGCGAAGCGGGAAACACCATATATTTT. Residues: CASSPPGGEAGNTIYF.

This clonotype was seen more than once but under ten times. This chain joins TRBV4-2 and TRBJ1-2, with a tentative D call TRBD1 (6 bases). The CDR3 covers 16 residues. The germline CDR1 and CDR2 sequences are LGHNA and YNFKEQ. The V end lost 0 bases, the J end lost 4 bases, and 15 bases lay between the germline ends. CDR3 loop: CASSQDTRTEFYGYTF. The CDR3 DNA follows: TGTGCCAGCAGCCAAGATACCCGGACAGAGTTCTATGGCTACACCTTC.

Here the CDR3 reads CASSYSGDSGANVLTF. CDR3 coding DNA: TGTGCCAGCAGTTACTCCGGCGATTCTGGGGCCAACGTCCTGACTTTC. The chain is built from TRBV6-2 or TRBV6-3 and TRBJ2-6; D is ambiguous. Trimming stripped 0 bases from V and 1 base from J, with 7 bases between. CDR1 is MNHEY and CDR2 is SVGEGT in the germline V gene. The CDR3 spans 16 residues.

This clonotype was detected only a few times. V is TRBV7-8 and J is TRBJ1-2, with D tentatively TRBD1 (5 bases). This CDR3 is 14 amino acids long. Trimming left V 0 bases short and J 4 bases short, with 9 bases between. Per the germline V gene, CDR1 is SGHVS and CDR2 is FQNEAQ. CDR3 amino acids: CASSLARGVYGYTF. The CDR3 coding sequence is TGTGCCAGCAGCTTAGCTCGGGGGGTCTATGGCTACACCTTC.

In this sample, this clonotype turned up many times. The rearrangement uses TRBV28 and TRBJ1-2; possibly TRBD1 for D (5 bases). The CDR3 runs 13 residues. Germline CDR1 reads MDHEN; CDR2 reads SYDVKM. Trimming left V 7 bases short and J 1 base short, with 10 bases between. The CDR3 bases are TGTGCCAGCACCGGACAAGTTAACTATGGCTACACCTTC. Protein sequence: CASTGQVNYGYTF.

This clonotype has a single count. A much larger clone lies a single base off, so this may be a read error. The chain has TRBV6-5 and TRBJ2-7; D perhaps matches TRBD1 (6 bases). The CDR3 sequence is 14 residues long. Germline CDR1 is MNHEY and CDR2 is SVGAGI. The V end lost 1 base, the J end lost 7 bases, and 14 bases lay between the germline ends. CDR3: CASSYWKGVGEQYF. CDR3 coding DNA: TGTGCCAGCAGTTACTGGAAGGGGGTAGGGGAGCAGTACTTC.

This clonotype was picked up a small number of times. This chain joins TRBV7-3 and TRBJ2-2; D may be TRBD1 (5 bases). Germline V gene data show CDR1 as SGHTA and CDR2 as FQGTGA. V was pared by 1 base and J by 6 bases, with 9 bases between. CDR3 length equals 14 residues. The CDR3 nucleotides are TGTGCCAGCAGCTTAATCGTGGGGCCCGGGGAGCTGTTTTTT. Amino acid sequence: CASSLIVGPGELFF.

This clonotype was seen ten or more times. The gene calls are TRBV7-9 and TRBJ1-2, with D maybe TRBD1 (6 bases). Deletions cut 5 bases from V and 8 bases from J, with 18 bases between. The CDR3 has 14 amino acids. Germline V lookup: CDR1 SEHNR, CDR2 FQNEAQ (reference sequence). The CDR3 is CASSRGGARDGYTF. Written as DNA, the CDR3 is TGTGCCAGCAGCCGAGGGGGAGCCAGGGACGGCTACACCTTC.

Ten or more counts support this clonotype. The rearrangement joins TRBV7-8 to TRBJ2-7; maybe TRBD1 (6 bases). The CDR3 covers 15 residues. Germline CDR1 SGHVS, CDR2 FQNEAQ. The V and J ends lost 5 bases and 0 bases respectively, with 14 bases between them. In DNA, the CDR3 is TGTGCCAGCAGCCGAACAGGGATGAGCTCCTACGAGCAGTACTTC. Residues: CASSRTGMSSYEQYF.

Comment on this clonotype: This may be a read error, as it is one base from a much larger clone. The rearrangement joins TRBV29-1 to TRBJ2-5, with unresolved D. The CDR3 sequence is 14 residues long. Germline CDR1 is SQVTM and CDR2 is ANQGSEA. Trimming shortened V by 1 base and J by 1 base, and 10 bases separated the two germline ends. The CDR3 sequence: CSVEGSSPQETQYF. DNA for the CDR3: TGCAGCGTTGAAGGATCTTCCCCCCAAGAGACCCAGTACTTC.

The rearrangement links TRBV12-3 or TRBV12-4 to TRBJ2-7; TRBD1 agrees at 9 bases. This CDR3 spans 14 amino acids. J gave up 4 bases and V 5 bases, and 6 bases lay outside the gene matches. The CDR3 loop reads CASSHRGLRYEQYF. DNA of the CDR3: TGTGCCAGCAGTCACAGGGGGCTTAGGTACGAGCAGTACTTC.

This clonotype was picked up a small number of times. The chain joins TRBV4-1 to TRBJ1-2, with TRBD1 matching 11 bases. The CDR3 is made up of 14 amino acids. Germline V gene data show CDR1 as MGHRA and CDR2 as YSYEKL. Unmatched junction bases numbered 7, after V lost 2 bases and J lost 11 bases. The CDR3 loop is CASSQLGQGAGYTF. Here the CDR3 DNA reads TGCGCCAGCAGCCAACTTGGACAGGGGGCTGGTTACACCTTC.

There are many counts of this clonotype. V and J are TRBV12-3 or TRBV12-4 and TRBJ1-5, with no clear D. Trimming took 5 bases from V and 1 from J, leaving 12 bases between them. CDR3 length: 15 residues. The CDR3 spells CASSPTFYSNQPQHF. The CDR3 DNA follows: TGTGCCAGCAGTCCGACCTTTTACAGCAATCAGCCCCAGCATTTT.

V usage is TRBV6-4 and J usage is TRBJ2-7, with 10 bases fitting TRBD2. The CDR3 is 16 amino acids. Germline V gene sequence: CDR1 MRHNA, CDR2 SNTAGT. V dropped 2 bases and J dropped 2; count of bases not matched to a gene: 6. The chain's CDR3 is CASSDLAGVAPYEQYF. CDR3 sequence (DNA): TGTGCCAGCAGTGACCTAGCGGGAGTCGCCCCCTACGAGCAGTACTTC.

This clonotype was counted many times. Here the CDR3 reads CASSYSSPGDYEQYF. Here the CDR3 DNA reads TGTGCCAGCAGTTACTCGAGTCCCGGGGACTACGAGCAGTACTTC. The rearrangement uses TRBV6-5 and TRBJ2-7; D may be TRBD2 (5 bases). Germline lookup yields CDR1 MNHEY and CDR2 SVGAGI. The germline V and J ends were trimmed by 0 bases and 3 bases, with 12 bases remaining between them. The CDR3 extends over 15 amino acids.

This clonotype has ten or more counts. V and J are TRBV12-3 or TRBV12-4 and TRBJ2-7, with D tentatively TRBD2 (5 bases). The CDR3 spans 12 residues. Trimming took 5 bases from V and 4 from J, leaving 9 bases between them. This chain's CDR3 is CASSTGEYEQYF. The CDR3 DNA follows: TGTGCCAGCAGTACCGGGGAGTACGAGCAGTACTTC.

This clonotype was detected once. CDR3 loop: CASSEWSSSYNSPLHF. The CDR3 region has the DNA TGTGCCAGCAGTGAGTGGTCTAGCTCCTATAATTCACCCCTCCACTTT. The rearrangement uses TRBV6-1 and TRBJ1-6; D call uncertain. This CDR3 is 16 amino acids long. Between the trimmed V and J ends, which lost 3 bases and 0 bases, there was a span of 9 bases. Germline CDR1 is MNHNS and CDR2 is SASEGT.

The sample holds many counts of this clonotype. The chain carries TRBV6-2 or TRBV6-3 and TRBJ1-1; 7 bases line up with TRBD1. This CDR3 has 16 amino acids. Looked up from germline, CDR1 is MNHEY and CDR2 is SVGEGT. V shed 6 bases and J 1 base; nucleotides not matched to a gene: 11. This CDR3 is CASSLDRDVRNTEAFF. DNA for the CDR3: TGTGCCAGCAGCCTTGACAGGGACGTCAGGAACACTGAAGCTTTCTTT.

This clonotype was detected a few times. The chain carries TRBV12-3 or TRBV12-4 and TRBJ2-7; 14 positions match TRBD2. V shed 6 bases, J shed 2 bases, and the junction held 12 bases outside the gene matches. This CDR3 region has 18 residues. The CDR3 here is CASRTGTSGRDVAYEQYF. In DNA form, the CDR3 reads TGTGCCAGCAGAACCGGGACTAGCGGGAGAGATGTGGCCTACGAGCAGTACTTC.

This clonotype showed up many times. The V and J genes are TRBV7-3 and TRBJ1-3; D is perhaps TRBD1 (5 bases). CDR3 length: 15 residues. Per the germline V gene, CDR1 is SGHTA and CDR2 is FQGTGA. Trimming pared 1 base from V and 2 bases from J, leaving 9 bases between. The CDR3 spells CASSLNPGPGNTIYF. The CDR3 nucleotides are TGTGCCAGCAGCTTAAATCCGGGACCTGGAAACACCATATATTTT.

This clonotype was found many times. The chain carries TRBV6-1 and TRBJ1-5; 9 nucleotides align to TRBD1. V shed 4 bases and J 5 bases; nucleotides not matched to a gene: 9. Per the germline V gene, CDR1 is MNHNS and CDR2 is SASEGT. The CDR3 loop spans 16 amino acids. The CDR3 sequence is CASSVQGALVYQPQHF. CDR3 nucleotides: TGTGCCAGCAGTGTACAGGGGGCTTTAGTATATCAGCCCCAGCATTTT.

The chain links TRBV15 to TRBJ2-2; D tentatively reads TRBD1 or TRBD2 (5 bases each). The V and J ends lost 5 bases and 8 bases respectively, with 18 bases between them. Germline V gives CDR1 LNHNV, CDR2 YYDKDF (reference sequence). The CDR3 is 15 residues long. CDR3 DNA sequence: TGTGCCACCAGCGGTGGGACCCAAGGAATAGGGGAGCTGTTTTTT. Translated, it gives CATSGGTQGIGELFF.

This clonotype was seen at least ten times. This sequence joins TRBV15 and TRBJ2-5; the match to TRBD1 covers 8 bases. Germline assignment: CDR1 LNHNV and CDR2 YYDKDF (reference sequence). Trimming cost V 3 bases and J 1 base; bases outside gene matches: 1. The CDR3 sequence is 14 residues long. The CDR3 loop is CATSSGQGQETQYF. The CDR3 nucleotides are TGTGCCACCAGCAGCGGACAGGGCCAAGAGACCCAGTACTTC. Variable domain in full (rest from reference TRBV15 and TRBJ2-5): DAMVIQNPRYQVTQFGKPVTLSCSQTLNHNVMYWYQQKSSQAPKLLFHYYDKDFNNEADTPDNFQSRRPNTSFCFLDIRSPGLGDTAMYLCATSSGQGQETQYFGPGTRLLVL.

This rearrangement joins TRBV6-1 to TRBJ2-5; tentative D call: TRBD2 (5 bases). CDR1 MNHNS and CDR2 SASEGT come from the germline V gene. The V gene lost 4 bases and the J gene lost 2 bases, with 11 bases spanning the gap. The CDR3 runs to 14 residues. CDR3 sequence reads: CASSAFSAQETQYF. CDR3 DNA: TGTGCCAGCAGTGCTTTTAGCGCGCAAGAGACCCAGTACTTC.

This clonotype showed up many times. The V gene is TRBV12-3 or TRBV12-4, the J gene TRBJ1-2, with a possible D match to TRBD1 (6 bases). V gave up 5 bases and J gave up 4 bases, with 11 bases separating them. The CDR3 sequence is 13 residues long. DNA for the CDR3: TGTGCCAGCAGTATACAGGGAGCCTATGGCTACACCTTC. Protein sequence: CASSIQGAYGYTF.

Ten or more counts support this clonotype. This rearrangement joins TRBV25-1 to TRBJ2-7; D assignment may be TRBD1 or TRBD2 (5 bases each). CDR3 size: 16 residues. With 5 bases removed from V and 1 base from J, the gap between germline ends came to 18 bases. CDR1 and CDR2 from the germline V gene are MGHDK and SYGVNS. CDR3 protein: CASSSIELDRSYEQYF. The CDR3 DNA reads TGTGCCAGCAGTAGTATCGAACTAGACAGATCCTACGAGCAGTACTTC.

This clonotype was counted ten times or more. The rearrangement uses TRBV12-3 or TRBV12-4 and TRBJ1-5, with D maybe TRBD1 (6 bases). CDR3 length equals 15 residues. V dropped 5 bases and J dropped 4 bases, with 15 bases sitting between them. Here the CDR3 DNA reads TGTGCCAGCAGTGATACAGGGAGAGGGAATCAGCCCCAGCATTTT. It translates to CASSDTGRGNQPQHF.

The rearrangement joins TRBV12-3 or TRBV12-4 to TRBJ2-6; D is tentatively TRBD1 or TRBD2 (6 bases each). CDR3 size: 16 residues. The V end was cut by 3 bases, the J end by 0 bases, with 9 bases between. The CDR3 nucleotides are TGTGCCAGCAGTTTGGGGGGCCTCTCTGGGGCCAACGTCCTGACTTTC. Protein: CASSLGGLSGANVLTF.